The following is a T cell receptor beta chain sequence with its context. Since a much larger clone is just one base distant, this may be a read error. These data belong to a study of T cells in Graves' hyperthyroidism and ophthalmopathy. Researchers took RNA transcripts and amplified the TCR beta CDR3 regions from them. With the HTBI primer set, the TCR CDR3 went through a first round of RT-PCR. MiXCR, applied by TCRdb to the multiplex PCR reads, yields one record per CDR3 protein. The sample consists of hundreds of thousands of distinct CDR3 sequences, 12% to 15% of them appearing once. Reasons for excluding patients were uncontrolled infection, other autoimmune disease, pregnancy or lactation. The clonotype was recovered from a woman aged 35 to 49 with Graves' ophthalmopathy. Sequenced sample: blood.

CDR3: CASGSGGDTGELFF. In DNA, the CDR3 is TGTGCCAGCGGCAGTGGGGGGGACACCGGGGAGCTGTTTTTT. This chain uses TRBV2 with TRBJ2-2, with 7 positions matching TRBD2. The CDR3 spans 14 residues. J lost 3 bases, V lost 8 bases, and 6 bases had no gene match. The germline CDR1 and CDR2 sequences are SNHLY and FYNNEI.